This paragraph covers one T cell receptor (beta chain) sequence. The sample originates from a study of blood T cell repertoires in COVID-19. At the level of the study: Acute-phase and convalescent COVID-19 samples originated in the United States, Italy and Spain. PBMCs, B-cell-depleted T cells, or T cells provided the cDNA or gDNA that made up the material.

Per the original data handling: The assay estimated nucleated cells by amplifying reference gene primers. Measured with immunoSEQ multiplex PCR; TCRdb has only the in-frame clones, and not every one. V, J and clone size were drawn from that table, and D and trimming were deduced from the DNA. The data contain about 46,000 clones, approximately 83% of them seen just once; the ten biggest clones take up roughly 14%. CDR1 SGDLS and CDR2 YYNGEE come from the germline V gene. The CDR3 sequence is 16 residues long. V lost 2 bases and J lost 4; bases outside the gene matches: 4. The sample consisted of peripheral blood. The sequence derives from a human donor in a cohort sampled during active COVID-19. The donor label of this sample is uncertain. This chain uses TRBV9 with TRBJ2-2; TRBD2 matches 11 bases. The CDR3 bases are TGTGCCAGCAGCGTTAGCGGGGGGGCGTCCACCGGGGAGCTGTTTTTT. Its translation is CASSVSGGASTGELFF. Drawing the rest from reference TRBV9 and TRBJ2-2, the complete variable domain is DSGVTQTPKHLITATGQRVTLRCSPRSGDLSVYWYQQSLDQGLQFLIQYYNGEERAKGNILERFSAQQFPDLHSELNLSSLELGDSALYFCASSVSGGASTGELFFGEGSRLTVL.